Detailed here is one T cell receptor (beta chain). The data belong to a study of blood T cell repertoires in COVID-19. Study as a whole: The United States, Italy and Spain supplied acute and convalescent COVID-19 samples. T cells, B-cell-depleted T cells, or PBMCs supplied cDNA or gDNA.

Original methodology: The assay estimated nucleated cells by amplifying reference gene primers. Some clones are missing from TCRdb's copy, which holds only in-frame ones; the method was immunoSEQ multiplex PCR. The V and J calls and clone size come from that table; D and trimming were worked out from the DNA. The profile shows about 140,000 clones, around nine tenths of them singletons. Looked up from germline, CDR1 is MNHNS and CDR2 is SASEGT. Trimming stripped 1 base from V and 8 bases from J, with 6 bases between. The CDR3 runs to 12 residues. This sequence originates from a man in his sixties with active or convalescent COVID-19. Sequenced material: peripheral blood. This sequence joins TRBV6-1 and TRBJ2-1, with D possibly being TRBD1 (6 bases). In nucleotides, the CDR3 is TGTGCCAGCAGTGAAGGGGGGCATGAGCAGTTCTTC. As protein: CASSEGGHEQFF.